This T cell receptor (beta chain) comes out of a study of T cell responses to AZD1222 COVID-19 vaccine. The protocol was immunoSEQ multiplex PCR, while the TCRdb copy is restricted to in-frame clones and leaves out a portion. The sample consists of 150,000 or so clones, roughly nine tenths of them appearing once. This clone was seen a handful of times. The CDR3 is 16 residues long. Trimming removed 4 bases from V and 2 bases from J, with 18 bases in between. The germline CDR1 and CDR2 sequences are SGHDN and FVKESK. The sequencing used peripheral blood, collected on day 0 of AZD1222 vaccination. This sequence originates from an adult in good health. The V gene is TRBV14, the J gene TRBJ2-7, with a weak D call TRBD2 (5 bases). As DNA, the CDR3 is TGTGCCAGCAGCCGAACGACTGGGAGAATCACCTACGAGCAGTACTTC. Translation: CASSRTTGRITYEQYF.